This T cell receptor (beta chain) was captured by sequencing in a study of T cell repertoires in aging, cancer and after chemotherapy. Looking at the study overall: Pre- and post-chemotherapy samples were paired from glioblastoma patients treated with temozolomide-based therapy. The whole study produced a dataset of several million TCR reads. Whole-study findings and limits: In healthy donors, age-related TCR diversity loss mainly reflected lost richness.

TCR beta rearrangements were amplified from peripheral blood genomic DNA. There are 14 residues in the CDR3. Per the germline V gene, CDR1 is SGHRS and CDR2 is YFSETQ. Turning to this clonotype: Its antigen is unknown. Relative to the germline gene, one junction end is altered; a read error may explain this.

Multiplex touch-down PCR with TRB-A/B primers amplified rearranged V-D-J TRB sequences. TCRdb passed the multiplex PCR reads through MiXCR, listing each CDR3 protein once. The sample lists 2,700 or so distinct CDR3 sequences, about 33% seen once, with about two thirds in the top ten. Material: blood. The rearrangement links TRBV5-1 to TRBJ2-7; D perhaps matches TRBD2 (6 bases). This TCR derives from a human donor with a solid tumor. DNA of the CDR3: TGTGCCAGCAGCTTGGGACTGGGAGAGGGCGAGCAGTACTTC. This encodes CASSLGLGEGEQYF.